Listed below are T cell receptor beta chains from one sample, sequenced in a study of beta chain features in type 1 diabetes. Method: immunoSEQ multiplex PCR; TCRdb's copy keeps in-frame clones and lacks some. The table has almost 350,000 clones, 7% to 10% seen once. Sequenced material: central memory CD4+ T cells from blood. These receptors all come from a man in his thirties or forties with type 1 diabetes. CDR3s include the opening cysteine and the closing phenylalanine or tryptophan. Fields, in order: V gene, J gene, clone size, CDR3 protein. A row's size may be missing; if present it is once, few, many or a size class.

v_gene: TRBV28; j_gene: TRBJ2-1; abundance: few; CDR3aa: CASTNGPGEQFF
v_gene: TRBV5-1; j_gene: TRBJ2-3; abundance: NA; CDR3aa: CASLSPGTDTQYF
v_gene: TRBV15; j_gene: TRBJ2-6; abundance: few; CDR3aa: CATSRTGGSGANVLTF
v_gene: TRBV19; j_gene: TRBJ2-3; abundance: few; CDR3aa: CASSPWSYGTSGTDTQYF
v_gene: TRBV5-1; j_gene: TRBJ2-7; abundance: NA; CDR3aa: CASSALVTREQYF
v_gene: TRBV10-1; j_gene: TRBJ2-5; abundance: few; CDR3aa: CASSESGAGGETQYF
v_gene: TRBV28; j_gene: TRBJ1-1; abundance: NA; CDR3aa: CASSPPEIMNTEAFF
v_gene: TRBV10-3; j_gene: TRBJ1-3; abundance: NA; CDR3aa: CAIGQGTKSGNTIYF
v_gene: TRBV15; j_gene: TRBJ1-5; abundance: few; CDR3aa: CATSELNQPQHF
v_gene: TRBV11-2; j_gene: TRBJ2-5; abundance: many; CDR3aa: CASSLATQETQYF
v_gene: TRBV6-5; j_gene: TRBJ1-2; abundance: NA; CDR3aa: CASSYSQGAGGYTF
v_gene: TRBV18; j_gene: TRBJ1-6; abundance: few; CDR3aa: CASSPDSRDSPLHF